A single TCR beta chain is shown here with its context. The clone's antigen remains unknown. No much larger clonotype is one base removed from it; base qualities were not supplied. The sample's time point, from its label and the paper: about 28 days (+/-7) after the second vaccine dose. AZD1222 recipients whose second dose came at about 4 weeks and those whose second dose came at about 12 weeks were combined into one group, since spike-specific TCR depth and breadth did not differ between the two schedules. Samples from vaccinated people were obtained from the UK trials COV001 and COV002, which included a single-blind randomized controlled phase 2/3 trial of AZD1222 (ChAdOx1 nCoV-19) in healthy adults. For TCRbeta chain sequencing, PBMC samples from trial participants were taken at day 0 and at day 28 after the second dose. The sample belongs to a study of T cell responses to AZD1222 COVID-19 vaccine (dated by TCRdb to about 2021). Broadly, across the study: TCR sequencing covered 230 to 250 trial participants: 200 to 220 given two doses of AZD1222 and about 26 given two doses of MenACWY control vaccine. Trial participants were enrolled into age subgroups of 18-55, 56-69 and 70-plus years, which contained roughly 140, 27 and 60 TCR-sequenced participants, respectively.

Here is what the overall study found, with its caveats: The 56-69-year group was small, and its depth increase did not reach significance, likely because of low power. Conclusions about previously exposed vaccinees are limited because only five to seven AZD1222 recipients were SARS-CoV-2 seropositive at baseline. A significant rise in spike-specific TCR breadth and depth was observed after two AZD1222 doses relative to day 0 and relative to MenACWY recipients. The whole spike protein was spanned by vaccine-associated CD4 TCRs, and dominant responses were seen in regions 160-218 and 743-854. Participants were mostly white British and included more females than males, and it was suggested by the authors that clonal diversity may have been underestimated. No day 14 peak-response samples were available, so repertoires were characterized only after the peak T cell response. Reportedly, close to half of the unique spike-specific TCRs recognized epitopes lying outside the regions that are mutated in the B.1.351 and B.1.1.7 variants.

The CDR3 regions of human TCRbeta chains were analyzed by immunosequencing. Per the source publication's procedure: TCRs in the repertoires were matched against a reference library of SARS-CoV-2-specific TCRs that had been generated with the MIRA antigen-specificity platform. Breadth was defined as the fraction of unique TCRs that were SARS-CoV-2-associated, and depth was defined as the fraction of total T cells that were SARS-CoV-2-associated. Using the MIRA data, each spike-specific TCR was assigned both to the spike region to which the TCR was reactive and to a CD4 or CD8 class. Log10-transformed breadth and depth values were compared by one-way ANOVA with Sidak's multiple comparisons tests. In TCRdb, the immuneACCESS table is reduced to in-frame sequences with V and J assigned. These tables do not hold every clone; where another copy was compared, an unresolved V gene accounts for under half, and the others remain unexplained. V, J and clone size are taken as reported in that table, and D and trimming were inferred from the DNA itself. A total of more than 80,000 clones appear in this sample, approximately 90% of them only once. The ten largest clones take up around 30% of the sample.

From the germline V gene, CDR1 is MDHEN and CDR2 is SYDVKM. At the junction V is shortened by 4 bases and J by 5 bases, with 17 bases in between. Taken from cysteine to phenylalanine, the CDR3 has 15 residues. Only the CDR3 part of the read is kept: 45 bases, read in frame from the first base. The sequence was collected from an adult who received the AZD1222 COVID-19 vaccine. The sample in question was peripheral blood, obtained 28 days after the second AZD1222 dose. The V gene is TRBV28 and the J gene is TRBJ1-1, with a tentative D gene TRBD1 over 6 matching bases. The DNA sequence follows: TGTGCCAGCAGTTCCCAAGGGGGGGGGAAAACTGAAGCTTTCTTT. Its protein reads: CASSSQGGGKTEAFF.